These 32 T cell receptor beta chains were sequenced from one sample in a study of blood T cell repertoires in COVID-19. Here immunoSEQ multiplex PCR was the method, and the copy in TCRdb shows in-frame clones only, minus some. The table includes about 48,000 clones, approximately 83% detected once. The specimen was peripheral blood. These receptors were collected from a woman over 75 with acute or convalescent COVID-19.

This chain uses TRBV4-2 with TRBJ2-5, with 12 bases matching TRBD2. The V segment lost 3 bases and the J segment 3 bases; nucleotides outside the gene matches: 2. CDR1 and CDR2 (germline): LGHNA, YNFKEQ. This CDR3 contains 15 residues. The CDR3 here is CASSQASGGEETQYF. The CDR3, as DNA: TGTGCCAGCAGCCAGGCTAGCGGGGGGGAAGAGACCCAGTACTTC.

The chain joins TRBV21-1 to TRBJ1-4; the table assigns TRBD1, which was not confirmed against the DNA. TRBV21-1 is a known pseudogene. The CDR3 sequence is 15 residues long. The CDR3 nucleotides read TGTGCCAGCAGCAAATCCGGGACAGGGGACGAAAAACTGTTTTTT. Its translation is CASSKSGTGDEKLFF.

V gene TRBV4-1 combines with J gene TRBJ1-6; D possibly corresponds to TRBD1 (6 bases). Germline V gene lookup returns CDR1 MGHRA and CDR2 YSYEKL. This CDR3 region has 16 residues. The V gene lost 2 bases and the J gene lost 7 bases, with 15 bases spanning the gap. CDR3 amino acids: CASSQTLGQGNSPLHF. In DNA form, the CDR3 reads TGCGCCAGCAGCCAAACCCTGGGTCAGGGGAATTCACCCCTCCACTTT.

The V and J genes are TRBV24-1 and TRBJ2-3; TRBD2 matches at 9 bases. Germline lookup yields CDR1 KGHDR and CDR2 SFDVKD. After removal of 12 bases from V and 1 base from J, the junction contained 4 bases not matched to a gene. This CDR3 is built from 13 residues. The CDR3 DNA sequence: TGTGCCTCCGCTAGCGGGGGCACAGATACGCAGTATTTT. It specifies CASASGGTDTQYF.

The chain employs TRBV2 and TRBJ2-5; perhaps TRBD2 as D (6 bases). This CDR3 has 14 amino acids. Germline loops: CDR1 SNHLY, CDR2 FYNNEI. Deletions cut 8 bases from V and 1 base from J, with 14 bases between. The CDR3 protein is CASGPGLAQETQYF. As DNA, the CDR3 is TGTGCCAGCGGGCCGGGACTGGCCCAAGAGACCCAGTACTTC.

The chain links TRBV3-1 (or the pseudogene TRBV3-2) to TRBJ2-6; 7 bases map to TRBD1. Per the germline V gene, CDR1 is LGHDT and CDR2 is YNNKEL (reference sequence). The J segment lost 4 bases and the V segment lost 4 bases, leaving 4 bases of the junction unmatched. The CDR3 has 15 residues. The CDR3 sequence is CASSLRGNGANVLTF. The CDR3 DNA follows: TGTGCCAGCAGCCTCAGGGGGAACGGGGCCAACGTCCTGACTTTC.

The chain has TRBV9 and TRBJ2-7, with D possibly TRBD1 on 5 matching bases. Germline CDR1 SGDLS, CDR2 YYNGEE. The length of the CDR3 is 15 residues. V was trimmed by 4 bases and J by 2 bases, leaving 16 bases between them. CDR3 sequence (DNA): TGTGCCAGCAGCTCCTCGGGTTGGGGCCCCTACGAGCAGTACTTC. Encoded protein: CASSSSGWGPYEQYF.

The genes are TRBV15 and TRBJ1-2; D unresolved. The V end was cut by 5 bases, the J end by 1 base, with 11 bases between. This CDR3 region has 14 residues. Germline values: CDR1 LNHNV, CDR2 YYDKDF (reference sequence). The CDR3 loop reads CATSPYNINYGYTF. Here the CDR3 DNA reads TGTGCCACCAGCCCTTATAACATTAACTATGGCTACACCTTC.

The chain recombines TRBV7-9 with TRBJ1-1; D possibly corresponds to TRBD1 (5 bases). This CDR3 region has 16 residues. The germline V gene has CDR1 SEHNR and CDR2 FQNEAQ (reference sequence). V lost 2 bases and J lost 0, with 13 bases in between. CDR3 sequence: CASSLSSGFMNTEAFF. The CDR3 region has the DNA TGTGCCAGCAGCTTATCATCAGGGTTCATGAACACTGAAGCTTTCTTT. Full variable domain (missing parts from reference TRBV7-9 and TRBJ1-1): DTGVSQNPRHKITKRGQNVTFRCDPISEHNRLYWYRQTLGQGPEFLTYFQNEAQLEKSRLLSDRFSAERPKGSFSTLEIQRTEQGDSAMYLCASSLSSGFMNTEAFFGQGTRLTVV.

The V call is TRBV7-2, the J call TRBJ2-1; D unresolved. The V gene's germline CDR1 is SGHTA and CDR2 FQGNSA. The CDR3 totals 14 residues. Trimming shortened V by 1 base and J by 5 bases, and 9 bases separated the two germline ends. The CDR3 is CASSLGGLHNEQFF. As DNA, the CDR3 is TGTGCCAGCAGCTTAGGCGGCCTTCACAATGAGCAGTTCTTC.

DNA for the CDR3: TGTGCCAGCAGCGCGGGACAGCTAGGGTACAATGAGCAGTTCTTC. It codes for CASSAGQLGYNEQFF. The chain is built from TRBV11-3 and TRBJ2-1, with D possibly matching TRBD1 (7 bases). Germline assignment: CDR1 SGHNT and CDR2 YENEEA. The V gene lost 5 bases and the J gene lost 4 bases, with 15 bases spanning the gap. This CDR3 contains 15 residues.

This chain uses TRBV6-5 with TRBJ2-3; D possibly corresponds to TRBD2 (5 bases). Trimming shortened V by 4 bases and J by 0 bases, and 8 bases separated the two germline ends. This CDR3 contains 14 residues. CDR1 and CDR2 from the germline V gene are MNHEY and SVGAGI. Here the CDR3 DNA reads TGTGCCAGCAGTTTTGGACTGAGCACAGATACGCAGTATTTT. This encodes CASSFGLSTDTQYF.

This clone was picked up one time. J is TRBJ2-5 and V is TRBV18; no clear D gene. Germline V lookup: CDR1 KGHSH, CDR2 LQKENI. The CDR3 runs 13 residues. With 3 bases removed from V and 1 base from J, the gap between germline ends came to 6 bases. As DNA, the CDR3 is TGTGCCAGCTCACCCAACAGCCAAGAGACCCAGTACTTC. It encodes CASSPNSQETQYF.

This clone was recorded once. The chain couples TRBV29-1 to TRBJ2-1; 7 bases match TRBD1. The CDR3 has 15 amino acids. V lost 6 bases to trimming and J lost 0 bases; unmatched junction nucleotides: 8. Germline CDR1 SQVTM, CDR2 ANQGSEA. CDR3 sequence (DNA): TGCAGCGTCTCCGGGACAGCTAACTCCTACAATGAGCAGTTCTTC. It specifies CSVSGTANSYNEQFF.

The chain combines TRBV4-1 with TRBJ2-7, with 9 nucleotides matching TRBD1. Germline CDR1 and CDR2: MGHRA and YSYEKL. J lost 2 bases, V lost 0 bases, and 5 bases had no gene match. The CDR3 has 16 amino acids. CDR3 DNA: TGCGCCAGCAGCCAAGAGGGGACAGGGACACCCTACGAGCAGTACTTC. It encodes CASSQEGTGTPYEQYF.

The chain joins TRBV6-6 to TRBJ2-2, with a tentative D call TRBD2 (6 bases). The V end was cut by 2 bases, the J end by 5 bases, with 12 bases between. Looked up from germline, CDR1 is MNHNY and CDR2 is SVGAGI (reference sequence). This CDR3 spans 15 amino acids. For the CDR3, the DNA is TGTGCCAGCAGTTACGGATGGAGGGGAACCGGGGAGCTGTTTTTT. This translates into CASSYGWRGTGELFF.

This clone appeared once. The V gene is TRBV24-1, the J gene TRBJ2-2; TRBD1 aligns across 9 bases. After removal of 7 bases from V and 8 bases from J, the junction contained 7 bases not matched to a gene. Looked up from germline, CDR1 is KGHDR and CDR2 is SFDVKD. This CDR3 region has 14 residues. The CDR3 region is CATSGTGLAGELFF. In DNA form, the CDR3 reads TGTGCCACCAGCGGGACAGGGCTGGCTGGGGAGCTGTTTTTT.

V gene TRBV7-3 combines with J gene TRBJ2-2, with TRBD2 identical over 7 bases. The germline gives CDR1 SGHTA, CDR2 FQGTGA. Trimming removed 0 bases from V and 7 bases from J; junction bases left unmatched: 11. The CDR3 is made up of 17 amino acids. Here the CDR3 reads CASSLTPEAGSFGELFF. DNA for the CDR3: TGTGCCAGCAGCTTAACCCCTGAAGCGGGGTCCTTCGGGGAGCTGTTTTTT.

V gene TRBV19 combines with J gene TRBJ2-7; 8 positions agree with TRBD2. The CDR3 sequence is 15 residues long. V shed 5 bases and J 1 base; nucleotides not matched to a gene: 7. Germline CDR1 and CDR2: LNHDA and SQIVND (reference sequence). CDR3 nucleotides: TGTGCCAGTAGTTCCTACGGGGGGGGTTCCTACGAGCAGTACTTC. It yields the protein CASSSYGGGSYEQYF.

The chain couples TRBV9 to TRBJ2-1, with D maybe TRBD1 (6 bases). The CDR3 consists of 13 residues. The V and J ends lost 0 bases and 6 bases respectively, with 7 bases between them. Germline CDR1 is SGDLS and CDR2 is YYNGEE. The CDR3 bases are TGTGCCAGCAGCGTAGAACAGGGCAATGAGCAGTTCTTC. Amino acid sequence: CASSVEQGNEQFF.

The rearrangement joins TRBV25-1 to TRBJ1-4; TRBD1 might be the D (5 bases). Germline V gives CDR1 MGHDK, CDR2 SYGVNS. Trimming took off 4 bases at V and 8 bases at J, with 14 bases between the two ends. This CDR3 is 14 amino acids long. Here the CDR3 reads CASSVSAGREKLFF. The CDR3 DNA sequence: TGTGCCAGCAGTGTTTCGGCAGGGCGGGAAAAACTGTTTTTT.

The J gene is TRBJ1-1, the V gene TRBV2; 7 bases agree with TRBD1. Trimming cost V 6 bases and J 3 bases; bases outside gene matches: 4. The CDR3 length is 13 residues. The germline V gene encodes CDR1 SNHLY and CDR2 FYNNEI. In nucleotides, the CDR3 is TGTGCCAGCAGCATACAGGGGTACACTGAAGCTTTCTTT. Translation: CASSIQGYTEAFF.

The V and J genes are TRBV11-2 and TRBJ1-3, with D unclear. With 1 base removed from V and 0 bases from J, the gap between germline ends came to 10 bases. The germline gives CDR1 SGHAT, CDR2 FQNNGV. The CDR3 consists of 16 residues. For the CDR3, the DNA is TGTGCCAGCAGCTTAGGGGCGTCGATCTCTGGAAACACCATATATTTT. This translates into CASSLGASISGNTIYF.

This rearrangement joins TRBV10-3 to TRBJ2-3; D is unresolved. Germline CDR1 reads ENHRY; CDR2 reads SYGVKD. This CDR3 contains 15 residues. V lost 0 bases and J 2 bases, leaving 9 bases between the germline ends. The CDR3, as DNA: TGTGCCATCAGTGAGTCTGAGTCATCCACAGATACGCAGTATTTT. The encoded protein is CAISESESSTDTQYF.

The chain is built from TRBV6-6 and TRBJ1-2; tentatively, D is TRBD1 (5 bases). Germline assignment: CDR1 MNHNY and CDR2 SVGAGI (reference sequence). Trimming removed 6 bases from V and 4 bases from J, with 21 bases in between. The CDR3 runs to 16 residues. The CDR3 is CASSTPGGARGYGYTF. As DNA, the CDR3 is TGTGCCAGCAGCACCCCGGGAGGGGCGCGTGGCTATGGCTACACCTTC.

The chain links TRBV5-1 to TRBJ2-2; perhaps TRBD2 as D (7 bases). V was trimmed by 0 bases and J by 4 bases, leaving 16 bases between them. Germline values: CDR1 SGHRS, CDR2 YFSETQ. The CDR3 extends over 17 amino acids. The CDR3 sequence is CASSLEGGTLGTGELFF. The CDR3, as DNA: TGCGCCAGCAGCTTGGAGGGGGGGACGCTCGGCACCGGGGAGCTGTTTTTT.

The CDR3 bases are TGTGCCAGCAGCGAGGGGGTGGGGAGCTATGGCTACACCTTC. Residues: CASSEGVGSYGYTF. V is TRBV9 and J is TRBJ1-2, with D possibly TRBD1 on 6 matching bases. This CDR3 contains 14 residues. In germline, CDR1 is SGDLS, CDR2 YYNGEE. The V end lost 3 bases, the J end lost 4 bases, and 13 bases lay between the germline ends.

The chain recombines TRBV5-1 with TRBJ2-5, with 9 bases fitting TRBD1. CDR3 length equals 16 residues. Trimming took 6 bases from V and 3 from J; bases not matched to a gene: 12. Germline CDR1 is SGHRS and CDR2 is YFSETQ. CDR3 in amino acids: CASKSTGTGFEETQYF. CDR3 DNA: TGCGCCAGCAAATCTACCGGGACAGGGTTTGAAGAGACCCAGTACTTC.

The chain uses TRBV3-1 (or the pseudogene TRBV3-2) and TRBJ2-5, with TRBD1 as a possible D gene (6 bases). V lost 5 bases, J lost 2 bases, and 15 bases lay in between. CDR3 length equals 15 residues. Per germline, CDR1 LGHDT and CDR2 YNNKEL (reference sequence). CDR3 in DNA: TGTGCCAGCAGCTGGAGCCAGGGGCGGCAAGAGACCCAGTACTTC. The encoded protein is CASSWSQGRQETQYF.

The V and J genes are TRBV7-2 and TRBJ2-7; TRBD2 aligns across 7 bases. CDR3 length: 13 residues. The germline CDR1 and CDR2 sequences are SGHTA and FQGNSA. Germline trimming cut 5 bases from V and 3 bases from J; bases unmatched to any gene: 4. In DNA form, the CDR3 reads TGTGCCAGCAGCGCGACTAGCCTCTACGAGCAGTACTTC. Translated, it gives CASSATSLYEQYF.

V and J are TRBV10-3 and TRBJ1-2; 9 nucleotides line up with TRBD1. CDR3 size: 13 residues. The germline CDR1 and CDR2 sequences are ENHRY and SYGVKD. Trimming took 10 bases from V and 6 from J; bases not matched to a gene: 9. The CDR3 DNA reads as TGTGCCACCGGCAGGGACAGGGAGGATGGCTACACCTTC. Translated: CATGRDREDGYTF.

This rearrangement joins TRBV7-2 to TRBJ1-4; TRBD1 matches at 8 bases. In germline, CDR1 is SGHTA, CDR2 FQGNSA. V was clipped by 4 bases and J by 8 bases; unmatched bases: 9. The CDR3 runs to 15 residues. CDR3 nucleotides: TGTGCCAGCAGCTCCCAACAGGGGGTAAAAGAAAAACTGTTTTTT. It codes for CASSSQQGVKEKLFF.